The source of this TCR beta chain is a study of T cell responses to AZD1222 COVID-19 vaccine. Using immunoSEQ multiplex PCR, the repertoire was profiled, and TCRdb retains in-frame clones only, with some absent. The data contain 110,000 to 150,000 clones, about 92% of them singletons. The input for sequencing was peripheral blood, taken on day 0 of AZD1222 vaccination. The sequence was obtained from an adult in good health.

This chain's CDR3 is CASSQAQGAQPQHF. The CDR3 nucleotides read TGTGCCAGCAGCCAAGCACAGGGTGCTCAGCCCCAGCATTTT. The chain links TRBV3-1 (or the pseudogene TRBV3-2) to TRBJ1-5, with a weak D call TRBD1 (6 bases). V lost 1 base and J lost 6, with 10 bases in between. CDR1 LGHDT and CDR2 YNNKEL come from the germline V gene (reference sequence). CDR3 size: 14 residues.